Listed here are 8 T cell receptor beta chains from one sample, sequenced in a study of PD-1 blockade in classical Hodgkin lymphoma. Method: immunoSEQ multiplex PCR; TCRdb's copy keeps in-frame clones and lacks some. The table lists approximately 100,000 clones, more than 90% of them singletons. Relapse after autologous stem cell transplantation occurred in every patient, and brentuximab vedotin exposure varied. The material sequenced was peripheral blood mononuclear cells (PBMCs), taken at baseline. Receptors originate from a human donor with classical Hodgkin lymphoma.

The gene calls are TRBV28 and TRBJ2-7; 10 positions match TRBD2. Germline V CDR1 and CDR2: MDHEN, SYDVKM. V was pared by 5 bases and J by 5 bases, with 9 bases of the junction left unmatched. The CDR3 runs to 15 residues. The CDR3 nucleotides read TGTGCCAGCAGTGTTCTAGCGGGAGAGTGGAACGAGCAGTACTTC. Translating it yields CASSVLAGEWNEQYF.

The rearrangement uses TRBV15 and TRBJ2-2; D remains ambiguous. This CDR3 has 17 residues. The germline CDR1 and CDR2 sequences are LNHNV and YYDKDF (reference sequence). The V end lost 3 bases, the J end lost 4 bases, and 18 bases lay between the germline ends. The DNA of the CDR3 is TGTGCCACCAGCAGCTCGGTCCAACTACATCTCACCGGGGAGCTGTTTTTT. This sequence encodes CATSSSVQLHLTGELFF.

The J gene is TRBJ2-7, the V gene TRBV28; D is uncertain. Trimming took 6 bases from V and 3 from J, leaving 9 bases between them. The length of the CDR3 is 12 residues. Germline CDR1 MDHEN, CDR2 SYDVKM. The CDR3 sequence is CASRTPGYEQYF. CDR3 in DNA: TGTGCCAGCAGGACACCGGGCTACGAGCAGTACTTC. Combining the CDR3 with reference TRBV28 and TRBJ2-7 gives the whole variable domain DVKVTQSSRYLVKRTGEKVFLECVQDMDHENMFWYRQDPGLGLRLIYFSYDVKMKEKGDIPEGYSVSREKKERFSLILESASTNQTSMYLCASRTPGYEQYFGPGTRLTVT.

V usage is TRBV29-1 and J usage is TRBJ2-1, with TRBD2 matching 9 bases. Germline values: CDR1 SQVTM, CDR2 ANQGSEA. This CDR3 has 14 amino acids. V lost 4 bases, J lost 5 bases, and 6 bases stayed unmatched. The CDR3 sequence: CSVGRLAAHNEQFF. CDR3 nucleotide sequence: TGCAGCGTTGGCCGACTAGCGGCCCACAATGAGCAGTTCTTC.

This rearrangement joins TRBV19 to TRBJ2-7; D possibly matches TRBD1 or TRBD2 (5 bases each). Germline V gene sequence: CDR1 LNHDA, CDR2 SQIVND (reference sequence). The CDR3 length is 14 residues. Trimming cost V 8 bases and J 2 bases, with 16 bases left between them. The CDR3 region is CASATGTPAYEQYF. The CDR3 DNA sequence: TGTGCCAGTGCAACCGGGACCCCAGCCTACGAGCAGTACTTC.

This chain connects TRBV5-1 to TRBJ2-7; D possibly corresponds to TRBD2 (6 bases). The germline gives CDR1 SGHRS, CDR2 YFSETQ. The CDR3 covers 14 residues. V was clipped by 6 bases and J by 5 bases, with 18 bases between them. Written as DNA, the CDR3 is TGCGCCAGCACGATAGGCGGGACCATCCACGAGCAGTACTTC. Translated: CASTIGGTIHEQYF.

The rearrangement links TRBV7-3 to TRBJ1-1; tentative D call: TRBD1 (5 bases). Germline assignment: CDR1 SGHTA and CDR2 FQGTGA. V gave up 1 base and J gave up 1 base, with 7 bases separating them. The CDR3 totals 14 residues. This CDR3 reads CASSLRGWNTEAFF. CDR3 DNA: TGTGCCAGCAGCTTAAGGGGGTGGAACACTGAAGCTTTCTTT.

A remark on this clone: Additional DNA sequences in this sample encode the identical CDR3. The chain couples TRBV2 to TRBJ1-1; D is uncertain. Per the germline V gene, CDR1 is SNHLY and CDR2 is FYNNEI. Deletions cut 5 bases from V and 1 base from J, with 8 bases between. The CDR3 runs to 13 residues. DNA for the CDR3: TGTGCCAGCAGTTGGGAGGGGAACACTGAAGCTTTCTTT. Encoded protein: CASSWEGNTEAFF.